This TCR beta chain was profiled in a study of T cell responses to AZD1222 COVID-19 vaccine. Germline V gives CDR1 ENHRY, CDR2 SYGVKD. V dropped 6 bases and J dropped 6 bases, with 5 bases sitting between them. The CDR3 runs to 11 residues. The repertoire was sequenced with immunoSEQ multiplex PCR; TCRdb's copy has only in-frame clones and lacks some. The table has some 130,000 clones, roughly nine tenths seen once. The gene calls are TRBV10-3 and TRBJ2-2; D unclear. The sample here was peripheral blood, taken 28 days after the second AZD1222 dose. The clonotype was recovered from an adult who received the AZD1222 COVID-19 vaccine. This chain's CDR3 is CAIRTAGELFF. The CDR3, as DNA: TGTGCCATCAGGACCGCCGGGGAGCTGTTTTTT.